The T cell receptor (beta chain) under discussion was sequenced for a study of T-cell reconstitution after alpha-beta-depleted transplantation in children. During its preparation, the TCRbeta library received unique molecular identifiers. TCRdb re-derived calls from the PCR reads in MiXCR, one entry per CDR3 protein. The profile shows fewer than 550,000 distinct CDR3 sequences, approximately 11% of them singletons. Trimming took 7 bases from V and 2 from J, leaving 12 bases between them. The germline V gene encodes CDR1 SQVTM and CDR2 ANQGSEA. The CDR3 covers 13 residues. The source of this sequence is a human donor who donated a stem cell graft to a child with acute myeloid leukemia. The chain links TRBV29-1 to TRBJ2-1, with D tentatively TRBD1 (5 bases). Sequences were derived from PBMCs from the stem cell graft donor, sampled from the stem cell graft. The CDR3 DNA sequence: TGCAGCGGAAATCGACAGACCTACAATGAGCAGTTCTTC. Translated: CSGNRQTYNEQFF.